This T cell receptor (beta chain) was found in a study of vaccination and CD4 T cells after COVID-19. The wider study: Convalescent individuals exhibited SARS-CoV-2 positivity on nasal swab PCR, with under 10 mild and one severe presentation. The interval from dose two to post-vaccine sampling had a median of approximately 70 days, and it ranged from 14 to 241.

The CDR3 extends over 14 amino acids. The ends were cut back, 2 bases at V and 2 bases at J, with 10 bases in the middle. Germline V gives CDR1 SGHNT, CDR2 YYREEE (reference sequence). The study sequenced cultured CD4+ T cell DNA using the Oncomine TCR Beta short-read assay. TCRdb used MiXCR to reprocess the PCR reads, holding one entry per CDR3 protein. The table shows more than 15,000 distinct CDR3 sequences, with around a third occurring only once. About this clonotype itself: Its antigen is unidentified.

Treatment in this sample: roughly ten-day PBMC culture with coronavirus spike peptide pools or control peptides (ViraFEST assay). In the ViraFEST assay, peptide-pool expansion preceded TCR sequencing of expanded clonotypes. The PCR-positive dates, March through December 2020, came before the US Alpha, Beta and Delta variants. This clonotype originated in a human donor with COVID-19. The J gene is TRBJ1-1, the V gene TRBV5-4; D not resolved. The material sequenced was cultured CD4+ T cells from blood. The DNA of the CDR3 is TGTGCCAGCAGCTTCGGCCCATCAAACACTGAAGCTTTCTTT. This codes for CASSFGPSNTEAFF.